Listed here are 31 T cell receptor beta chains from one sample, sequenced in a study of CD8 T cells in Susac syndrome. RNA in amounts of roughly 0.45 to 1 ug was reverse transcribed with random hexamers. One entry per CDR3 protein, called by TCRdb with MiXCR from the immunoSEQ multiplex PCR reads. The table has some 240,000 distinct CDR3 sequences, 95% to 97% seen once. The sample comprised CD4+ T cells from PBMCs. The source of these receptors is a human donor with Susac syndrome.

The chain employs TRBV30 and TRBJ1-2; the match to TRBD1 covers 9 bases. CDR1 and CDR2 from the germline V gene are GTSNPN and SVGIG (reference sequence). The CDR3 length is 13 residues. The V gene end was trimmed by 2 bases and the J gene end by 7 bases; junction bases not matched to a gene: 5. DNA of the CDR3: TGTGCCTGGAGTACCCGGGACAGGGCTGGCTACACCTTC. Its protein product is CAWSTRDRAGYTF.

The table lists this clonotype with a count of one. The chain combines TRBV12-3 or TRBV12-4 with TRBJ1-5, with TRBD1 as a possible D gene (6 bases). The V gene lost 5 bases and the J gene lost 3 bases, with 11 bases spanning the gap. This CDR3 spans 14 amino acids. The CDR3, as DNA: TGTGCCAGCAGTCTACAGGGACTCAATCAGCCCCAGCATTTT. Translated, it gives CASSLQGLNQPQHF.

This chain connects TRBV28 to TRBJ1-5, with 7 nucleotides matching TRBD1. CDR3 length: 16 amino acids. V lost 3 bases to trimming and J lost 2 bases; unmatched junction nucleotides: 7. The germline CDR1 and CDR2 sequences are MDHEN and SYDVKM. The CDR3 sequence: CASSFARGAGNQPQHF. Here the CDR3 DNA reads TGTGCCAGCAGTTTCGCCAGGGGGGCCGGCAATCAGCCCCAGCATTTT.

The chain couples TRBV15 to TRBJ2-1; 8 bases match TRBD2. Germline V gene sequence: CDR1 LNHNV, CDR2 YYDKDF (reference sequence). The CDR3 is 15 residues long. Trimming cost V 1 base and J 7 bases; bases outside gene matches: 6. The CDR3 DNA reads as TGTGCCACCAGCAGAGCCGGGAGGGAACTAAATGAGCAGTTCTTC. Translated: CATSRAGRELNEQFF.

In nucleotides, the CDR3 is TGTGCCAGCAGCTTGGTCGAGGATACGCAGTATTTT. This gives the protein CASSLVEDTQYF. The chain employs TRBV11-3 and TRBJ2-3; D is unresolved. The V end lost 3 bases, the J end lost 6 bases, and 7 bases lay between the germline ends. Per germline, CDR1 SGHNT and CDR2 YENEEA. The CDR3 sequence is 12 residues long.

This sequence joins TRBV18 and TRBJ2-4, with D unclear. Looked up from germline, CDR1 is KGHSH and CDR2 is LQKENI. V was pared by 6 bases and J by 5 bases, with 11 bases between. The CDR3 extends over 13 amino acids. The DNA of the CDR3 is TGTGCCAGCTCCCCGGTCGCCCAAAACATTCAGTACTTC. It yields the protein CASSPVAQNIQYF.

The chain combines TRBV30 with TRBJ1-1, with D unclear. Deletions cut 0 bases from V and 8 bases from J, with 7 bases between. The CDR3 runs 11 residues. Germline V gene sequence: CDR1 GTSNPN, CDR2 SVGIG (reference sequence). This CDR3 reads CAWSVSPEAFF. CDR3 nucleotides: TGTGCCTGGAGTGTAAGTCCCGAAGCTTTCTTT.

V and J are TRBV4-1 and TRBJ2-1; 7 bases are a match to TRBD2. Germline assignment: CDR1 MGHRA and CDR2 YSYEKL. The CDR3 contains 15 residues. V lost 1 base to trimming and J lost 7 bases; unmatched junction nucleotides: 7. Here the CDR3 reads CASSQARTRRNEQFF. In nucleotides, the CDR3 is TGCGCCAGCAGCCAAGCCAGGACTAGGAGGAATGAGCAGTTCTTC.

The V and J genes are TRBV7-2 and TRBJ2-3; D assignment may be TRBD1 or TRBD2 (6 bases each). V lost 8 bases and J 6 bases, leaving 12 bases between the germline ends. In germline, CDR1 is SGHTA, CDR2 FQGNSA. This CDR3 spans 12 amino acids. CDR3 sequence (DNA): TGTGCCAGCGGGGGGCTGGTGGATACGCAGTATTTT. This encodes CASGGLVDTQYF.

About this clonotype itself: At one boundary the junction diverges from the germline segment, which might be a read error. V is TRBV28 and J is TRBJ1-2, with D maybe TRBD1 (5 bases). CDR1 is MDHEN, CDR2 SYDVKM, per germline. The CDR3 covers 15 residues. CDR3 nucleotides: TGTGCCAGCAGTTTACCGGCCTCAGGGAACTCTGGCTACACCTTC. This gives the protein CASSLPASGNSGYTF.

This sequence joins TRBV29-1 and TRBJ2-4, with D hard to call. Germline CDR1 is SQVTM and CDR2 is ANQGSEA. This CDR3 comprises 12 residues. V lost 5 bases to trimming and J lost 0 bases, with 5 bases between them. CDR3 DNA sequence: TGCAGCGTTTCCCTAGCCAAAAACATTCAGTACTTC. Translation: CSVSLAKNIQYF.

The chain recombines TRBV29-1 with TRBJ1-2, with D uncertain. This CDR3 contains 13 residues. Germline V gene sequence: CDR1 SQVTM, CDR2 ANQGSEA. Trimming cost V 3 bases and J 2 bases, with 10 bases left between them. DNA for the CDR3: TGCAGCGTTGATTCGCAGCAGAACTATGGCTACACCTTC. As protein: CSVDSQQNYGYTF.

The chain is built from TRBV10-2 and TRBJ2-7; no definite D call. Trimming took 6 bases from V and 6 from J, leaving 18 bases between them. The germline gives CDR1 WSHSY, CDR2 SAAADI. This CDR3 contains 14 residues. CDR3 bases: TGCGCCAGCAGAGACCTCGACATCCCCGGCGAGCAGTACTTC. Translating gives CASRDLDIPGEQYF.

The CDR3 spells CSVVWAGHTDTQYF. CDR3 DNA sequence: TGCAGCGTTGTGTGGGCAGGGCACACAGATACGCAGTATTTT. The gene calls are TRBV29-1 and TRBJ2-3, with D possibly matching TRBD1 (5 bases). CDR3 length equals 14 residues. V lost 4 bases, J lost 2 bases, and 13 bases lay in between. Germline-derived CDR1 and CDR2 are SQVTM and ANQGSEA.

The V gene is TRBV20-1, the J gene TRBJ2-5; 9 nucleotides line up with TRBD1. The CDR3 totals 14 residues. With V trimmed by 5 bases and J by 2 bases, 6 bases remained unmatched. Germline V CDR1 and CDR2: DFQATT, SNEGSKA (reference sequence). CDR3 loop: CSARPGTGQETQYF. Here the CDR3 DNA reads TGCAGTGCTCGACCCGGGACAGGGCAAGAGACCCAGTACTTC.

The table lists this clonotype with a count of one. The rearrangement uses TRBV29-1 and TRBJ2-3; the D gene could be TRBD1 or TRBD2 (5 bases each). The CDR3 loop spans 14 amino acids. Germline loops: CDR1 SQVTM, CDR2 ANQGSEA. Trimming cost V 6 bases and J 0 bases, with 13 bases left between them. CDR3 sequence (DNA): TGCAGCGTGCGCACCCGGGACAGCACAGATACGCAGTATTTT. It translates to CSVRTRDSTDTQYF.

This rearrangement joins TRBV15 to TRBJ1-1; no definite D call. CDR1 LNHNV and CDR2 YYDKDF come from the germline V gene (reference sequence). Trimming removed 4 bases from V and 1 base from J, with 13 bases in between. CDR3 length equals 15 residues. CDR3 sequence: CATSTVREANTEAFF. The CDR3 DNA follows: TGTGCCACCAGCACGGTGAGAGAGGCGAACACTGAAGCTTTCTTT.

The chain joins TRBV7-6 to TRBJ2-1; tentatively, D is TRBD2 (6 bases). The CDR3 runs to 14 residues. CDR1 is SGHVS and CDR2 is FNYEAQ in the germline V gene. The V end was cut by 2 bases, the J end by 6 bases, with 11 bases between. The CDR3 spells CASSLLTRGNEQFF. In nucleotides, the CDR3 is TGTGCCAGCAGCTTATTGACTAGGGGCAATGAGCAGTTCTTC. The full variable domain, its missing parts supplied by reference TRBV7-6 and TRBJ2-1, is GAGVSQSPRYKVTKRGQDVALRCDPISGHVSLYWYRQALGQGPEFLTYFNYEAQQDKSGLPNDRFSAERPEGSISTLTIQRTEQRDSAMYRCASSLLTRGNEQFFGPGTRLTVL.

The CDR3 here is CSARDLGFRTEAFF. CDR3 nucleotides: TGCAGTGCTAGAGATCTGGGGTTTCGGACTGAAGCTTTCTTT. The chain links TRBV20-1 to TRBJ1-1; D is ambiguous. Trimming shortened V by 0 bases and J by 5 bases, and 13 bases separated the two germline ends. The CDR3 has 14 amino acids. CDR1 is DFQATT and CDR2 is SNEGSKA in the germline V gene (reference sequence).

This clonotype was found once. The V and J genes are TRBV9 and TRBJ2-3; D call uncertain. V was cut by 5 bases and J by 4 bases, with 11 bases left in between. CDR1 is SGDLS and CDR2 is YYNGEE in the germline V gene. This CDR3 comprises 13 residues. The chain's CDR3 is CASRGVVADTQYF. CDR3 in DNA: TGTGCCAGCAGGGGCGTGGTGGCAGATACGCAGTATTTT. The whole variable domain, filled in from reference TRBV9 and TRBJ2-3, reads DSGVTQTPKHLITATGQRVTLRCSPRSGDLSVYWYQQSLDQGLQFLIQYYNGEERAKGNILERFSAQQFPDLHSELNLSSLELGDSALYFCASRGVVADTQYFGPGTRLTVL.

This rearrangement joins TRBV29-1 to TRBJ2-3; D is unclear. V was pared by 3 bases and J by 2 bases, with 3 bases between. The V gene's germline CDR1 is SQVTM and CDR2 ANQGSEA. The CDR3 loop spans 11 amino acids. CDR3 DNA: TGCAGCGTTGAGTACACAGATACGCAGTATTTT. Amino acids: CSVEYTDTQYF.

The chain carries TRBV3-1 and TRBJ2-1; D is perhaps TRBD1 (5 bases). The CDR3 consists of 15 residues. Germline CDR1 is LGHDT and CDR2 is YNNKEL (reference sequence). Trimming took 1 base from V and 0 from J, leaving 7 bases between them. Here the CDR3 reads CASSQGQSSYNEQFF. CDR3 nucleotides: TGTGCCAGCAGCCAAGGACAGAGCTCCTACAATGAGCAGTTCTTC.

The rearrangement uses TRBV30 and TRBJ1-2; 7 nucleotides line up with TRBD1. This CDR3 comprises 16 residues. Germline CDR1 is GTSNPN and CDR2 is SVGIG (reference sequence). The trim removed 4 bases at V and 4 bases at J, leaving 15 bases unmatched. CDR3 coding DNA: TGTGCCTGGACCGTACTCCGGACAGGAGGGATCTATGGCTACACCTTC. Translation gives CAWTVLRTGGIYGYTF.

V usage is TRBV29-1 and J usage is TRBJ1-4; the match to TRBD1 covers 7 bases. Germline trimming cut 7 bases from V and 4 bases from J; bases unmatched to any gene: 6. CDR1 and CDR2 (germline): SQVTM, ANQGSEA. This CDR3 has 13 residues. The CDR3: CSGQTGYNEKLFF. Written as DNA, the CDR3 is TGCAGCGGACAGACAGGGTATAATGAAAAACTGTTTTTT.

This sequence joins TRBV20-1 and TRBJ2-7; 8 positions match TRBD1. The germline V gene encodes CDR1 DFQATT and CDR2 SNEGSKA (reference sequence). J was trimmed by 0 bases and V by 5 bases; bases with no gene match: 6. The CDR3 covers 14 residues. CDR3 nucleotide sequence: TGCAGTGCTGGACAGGGTGGAAGCTCCTACGAGCAGTACTTC. Translated: CSAGQGGSSYEQYF.

This clonotype was seen only once. This chain connects TRBV20-1 to TRBJ2-3; the match to TRBD2 covers 10 bases. The CDR3 runs to 15 residues. With 6 bases clipped from V and 3 bases from J, the junction kept 9 bases outside the gene matches. Germline-derived CDR1 and CDR2 are DFQATT and SNEGSKA (reference sequence). CDR3 DNA sequence: TGCAGTGCACCCGGGGGTAGCGGGAGGACAGATACGCAGTATTTT. It encodes CSAPGGSGRTDTQYF.

This chain uses TRBV29-1 with TRBJ2-5; 8 positions agree with TRBD2. Germline V gene sequence: CDR1 SQVTM, CDR2 ANQGSEA. Trimming at V came to 8 bases and at J to 4 bases, leaving 6 bases not matched to a gene. The length of the CDR3 is 12 residues. The CDR3 nucleotides read TGCAGCCTCCCGGGAGGGAGAGAGACCCAGTACTTC. Its translation is CSLPGGRETQYF.

J is TRBJ2-4 and V is TRBV3-1; 13 positions agree with TRBD2. Germline CDR1 is LGHDT and CDR2 is YNNKEL (reference sequence). The CDR3 contains 16 residues. Germline trimming cut 4 bases from V and 8 bases from J; bases unmatched to any gene: 8. This CDR3 reads CASSRKLAGGGDIQYF. The CDR3 DNA follows: TGTGCCAGCAGCCGGAAACTAGCGGGGGGGGGAGACATTCAGTACTTC.

The rearrangement links TRBV23-1 to TRBJ1-1; D possibly corresponds to TRBD1 (5 bases). TRBV23-1 is an ORF; its function is uncertain. The CDR3 length is 20 residues. Deletions cut 7 bases from V and 3 bases from J, with 33 bases between. The chain's CDR3 is CASTLGNDSRQLDKDTEAFF. The CDR3 DNA reads TGCGCCAGCACTTTGGGTAACGACAGCCGACAACTTGACAAGGACACTGAAGCTTTCTTT.

J is TRBJ2-3 and V is TRBV29-1; no definite D call. There are 12 residues in the CDR3. Trimming removed 2 bases at V and 4 bases at J, with 7 bases between. Germline values: CDR1 SQVTM, CDR2 ANQGSEA. The CDR3 bases are TGCAGCGTTGAATTTTCGGCAGATACGCAGTATTTT. Translation: CSVEFSADTQYF.

The chain recombines TRBV12-3 or TRBV12-4 with TRBJ1-2; D not certain. This CDR3 is 11 amino acids long. Trimming removed 9 bases at V and 7 bases at J, with 12 bases between. The CDR3 DNA is TGTGCCAGTAAAGGACTAGGTGGCTACACCTTC. Translation gives CASKGLGGYTF.